Below are 32 T cell receptor beta chains sequenced from a single sample in a study of Graves' ophthalmopathy and Graves' hyperthyroidism. For repertoire sequencing, the TCR beta CDR3 regions were amplified from RNA transcripts. Second-round multiplex PCR came after first-round RT-PCR with HTBI primers. One entry per CDR3 protein, called by TCRdb with MiXCR from the multiplex PCR reads. Of about 600,000 distinct CDR3 sequences listed, roughly 39% were seen once; the top ten hold less than 4.5%. Sequencing used peripheral blood or thyroid tissue (not recorded which). The source is an adult man with Graves' hyperthyroidism.

This clonotype came up a few times. The chain uses TRBV30 and TRBJ1-2; D uncertain. With 4 bases removed from V and 6 bases from J, the gap between germline ends came to 9 bases. Germline loops: CDR1 GTSNPN, CDR2 SVGIG (reference sequence). This CDR3 is built from 11 residues. As DNA, the CDR3 is TGTGCCTGGACCCTAGGGAATGGCTACACCTTC. This encodes CAWTLGNGYTF.

This clonotype was counted a single time. The chain uses TRBV10-3 and TRBJ1-1; 7 positions agree with TRBD1. The germline V gene encodes CDR1 ENHRY and CDR2 SYGVKD. The trim removed 10 bases at V and 0 bases at J, leaving 11 bases unmatched. This CDR3 contains 15 residues. This chain's CDR3 is CASGTGDNLNTEAFF. The CDR3 DNA reads as TGTGCCAGCGGAACAGGGGACAATCTGAACACTGAAGCTTTCTTT.

This clonotype was seen once. This rearrangement joins TRBV2 to TRBJ1-2; tentative D call: TRBD1 (5 bases). Trimming shortened V by 7 bases and J by 3 bases, and 12 bases separated the two germline ends. The CDR3 covers 13 residues. Germline CDR1 SNHLY, CDR2 FYNNEI. CDR3 nucleotides: TGTGCCAGCATCTGGGACGGGGACTATGGCTACACCTTC. Translating it yields CASIWDGDYGYTF.

The chain couples TRBV7-2 to TRBJ1-6, with D tentatively TRBD1 (6 bases). The CDR3 length is 14 residues. CDR1 is SGHTA and CDR2 is FQGNSA in the germline V gene. Trimming left V 8 bases short and J 7 bases short, with 15 bases between. CDR3 region: CASRGTGWNSPLHF. The CDR3, as DNA: TGTGCCAGCCGAGGAACAGGGTGGAATTCACCCCTCCACTTT.

The chain carries TRBV25-1 and TRBJ2-5, with 12 bases fitting TRBD2. This CDR3 region has 16 residues. Germline-derived CDR1 and CDR2 are MGHDK and SYGVNS. Trimming cost V 4 bases and J 4 bases; bases outside gene matches: 7. This CDR3 reads CASSASPLAGGETQYF. In DNA form, the CDR3 reads TGTGCCAGCAGTGCTAGTCCACTAGCGGGAGGAGAGACCCAGTACTTC.

This clonotype has ten or more counts. The chain has TRBV9 and TRBJ1-3; 7 bases agree with TRBD1. This CDR3 spans 15 amino acids. With 7 bases clipped from V and 3 bases from J, the junction kept 10 bases outside the gene matches. Per germline, CDR1 SGDLS and CDR2 YYNGEE. DNA for the CDR3: TGTGCCAGCTCCCTCACAGGGGACAATGGAAACACCATATATTTT. Protein product: CASSLTGDNGNTIYF.

The V gene is TRBV29-1, the J gene TRBJ1-2; D is possibly TRBD1 (5 bases). Trimming cost V 3 bases and J 9 bases, with 14 bases left between them. There are 12 residues in the CDR3. Germline V gives CDR1 SQVTM, CDR2 ANQGSEA. CDR3 loop: CSVDRVVRSYTF. CDR3 nucleotide sequence: TGCAGCGTTGACAGGGTGGTCAGGAGCTACACCTTC.

The chain combines TRBV2 with TRBJ2-5, with no clear D. CDR1 and CDR2 from the germline V gene are SNHLY and FYNNEI. Trimming shortened V by 3 bases and J by 2 bases, and 10 bases separated the two germline ends. The CDR3 spans 14 residues. The CDR3 spells CASSDDGDQETQYF. In DNA, the CDR3 is TGTGCCAGCAGTGATGATGGAGATCAAGAGACCCAGTACTTC.

Concerning this clonotype: A much larger clonotype is one base distant, so this may be a read error. The V gene is TRBV7-9, the J gene TRBJ2-2, with 11 bases fitting TRBD1. Germline V gene sequence: CDR1 SEHNR, CDR2 FQNEAQ (reference sequence). CDR3 size: 15 residues. The CDR3 DNA reads TGTGCCAGCAGCGAGAGGACAGGGGGCACCGGGGAGCTGCTTTTT. Translation gives CASSERTGGTGELLF.

The chain uses TRBV12-3 or TRBV12-4 and TRBJ2-5, with D tentatively TRBD1 (7 bases). The CDR3 has 15 residues. V lost 3 bases, J lost 3 bases, and 14 bases lay in between. CDR3 nucleotides: TGTGCCAGCAGTTTTTACGTCAGGGGGGAAGAGACCCAGTACTTC. It encodes CASSFYVRGEETQYF.

The chain uses TRBV6-5 and TRBJ1-6; 8 bases match TRBD1. Germline loops: CDR1 MNHEY, CDR2 SVGAGI. This CDR3 is built from 14 residues. After removal of 8 bases from V and 6 bases from J, the junction contained 6 bases not matched to a gene. The DNA of the CDR3 is TGTGCCAGCGGTCGGACAGGGAGTAATTCACCCCTCCACTTT. This encodes CASGRTGSNSPLHF.

On this clonotype itself: A much bigger clone sits one base away, suggesting this may be a read error. V gene TRBV10-3 combines with J gene TRBJ1-1; unclear D gene. This CDR3 has 11 amino acids. CDR1 ENHRY and CDR2 SYGVKD come from the germline V gene. The CDR3 coding sequence is TGTGCCAGCAGTTACCACGGCGCGGCTTCCTTT. Its protein is CASSYHGAASF.

V gene TRBV9 combines with J gene TRBJ2-7; TRBD1 matches at 9 bases. The germline V gene has CDR1 SGDLS and CDR2 YYNGEE. After removal of 5 bases from V and 3 bases from J, the junction contained 24 bases not matched to a gene. This CDR3 is built from 20 residues. This chain's CDR3 is CASSYYRPGQGSLFGYEQYF. CDR3 sequence (DNA): TGTGCCAGCAGTTACTATCGTCCGGGACAGGGTTCTCTCTTCGGCTACGAGCAGTACTTC. Full variable domain (missing parts from reference TRBV9 and TRBJ2-7): DSGVTQTPKHLITATGQRVTLRCSPRSGDLSVYWYQQSLDQGLQFLIQYYNGEERAKGNILERFSAQQFPDLHSELNLSSLELGDSALYFCASSYYRPGQGSLFGYEQYFGPGTRLTVT.

This clonotype was recorded many times. The rearrangement links TRBV15 to TRBJ2-2, with 9 bases fitting TRBD2. CDR3 size: 16 residues. The germline gives CDR1 LNHNV, CDR2 YYDKDF (reference sequence). V gave up 3 bases and J gave up 3 bases; unmatched junction bases: 5. The CDR3, as DNA: TGTGCCACCAGCAGTAGCGGGAGCCTTGACACCGGGGAGCTGTTTTTT. Its translation: CATSSSGSLDTGELFF.

This clonotype was observed a handful of times. The chain is built from TRBV5-1 and TRBJ1-1; tentatively, D is TRBD1 (5 bases). The V gene lost 0 bases and the J gene lost 8 bases, with 11 bases spanning the gap. Germline loops: CDR1 SGHRS, CDR2 YFSETQ. The CDR3 length is 13 residues. The DNA of the CDR3 is TGCGCCAGCAGCTTGGATGGGGGTGGAGAAGCTTTCTTT. It translates to CASSLDGGGEAFF.

This clonotype was seen many times. This chain joins TRBV19 and TRBJ2-7; D unclear. CDR3 size: 13 residues. The V and J ends lost 5 bases and 2 bases respectively, with 10 bases between them. Germline CDR1 LNHDA, CDR2 SQIVND (reference sequence). As DNA, the CDR3 is TGTGCCAGTAGTCCCCCACATACCTACGAGCAGTACTTC. Amino acids: CASSPPHTYEQYF.

The chain carries TRBV6-1 and TRBJ1-2, with D unclear. Germline V lookup: CDR1 MNHNS, CDR2 SASEGT. CDR3 length: 13 amino acids. Deletions cut 3 bases from V and 4 bases from J, with 9 bases between. CDR3 protein: CASSDLTAYGYTF. The CDR3 nucleotides are TGTGCCAGCAGTGATTTAACGGCCTATGGCTACACCTTC.

The chain recombines TRBV4-2 with TRBJ2-5; D remains unclear. CDR3 length: 14 amino acids. Germline-derived CDR1 and CDR2 are LGHNA and YNFKEQ. Trimming took 3 bases from V and 5 from J, leaving 13 bases between them. The CDR3 reads CASSQAAASETQYF. The CDR3 nucleotides are TGTGCCAGCAGCCAGGCTGCGGCTTCGGAGACCCAGTACTTC.

This clonotype was counted ten times or more. The V gene is TRBV6-5, the J gene TRBJ2-7; 7 nucleotides agree with TRBD1. The V gene end was trimmed by 0 bases and the J gene end by 4 bases; junction bases not matched to a gene: 9. The V gene's germline CDR1 is MNHEY and CDR2 SVGAGI. The CDR3 extends over 16 amino acids. In DNA form, the CDR3 reads TGTGCCAGCAGTTACTCGAGTGGCAGGGGGTGGTACGAGCAGTACTTC. Amino acids: CASSYSSGRGWYEQYF.

The gene calls are TRBV29-1 and TRBJ1-6; the match to TRBD1 covers 9 bases. The V gene end was trimmed by 3 bases and the J gene end by 13 bases; junction bases not matched to a gene: 4. In germline, CDR1 is SQVTM, CDR2 ANQGSEA. This CDR3 is 12 amino acids long. This chain's CDR3 is CSVEGQGSPLHF. CDR3 sequence (DNA): TGCAGCGTTGAGGGACAGGGTTCTCCCCTCCACTTT.

With respect to this clonotype: The junction departs from the called germline gene at one end, perhaps through a read error. This chain joins TRBV12-3 or TRBV12-4 and TRBJ2-7; D unresolved. The CDR3 is 12 amino acids. In DNA form, the CDR3 reads TGTGCCAGCAACTTTCCTTCCTCCGAGCAGTGCTTC. It encodes CASNFPSSEQCF.

Here the CDR3 DNA reads TGTGCCAGCAGTTCTCACCTGGACAGTAGCTATGGCTACACCTTC. Protein: CASSSHLDSSYGYTF. This chain joins TRBV27 and TRBJ1-2; a possible D gene is TRBD1 (6 bases). CDR1 and CDR2 from the germline V gene are MNHEY and SMNVEV (reference sequence). Trimming removed 4 bases from V and 4 bases from J, with 16 bases in between. This CDR3 comprises 15 residues.

As for this clonotype: Compared with germline, one end of the junction differs, possibly owing to a read error. V gene TRBV24-1 combines with J gene TRBJ2-5; D possibly corresponds to TRBD2 (6 bases). The CDR3 runs to 12 residues. From germline, CDR1 is KGHDR and CDR2 SFDVKD. The CDR3 sequence: CVTSGSYNEQYF. The CDR3 DNA is TGTGTCACCAGCGGGTCGTACAATGAGCAGTACTTC.

This clonotype was counted many times. The rearrangement uses TRBV6-5 and TRBJ1-2; TRBD1 agrees at 10 bases. The CDR3 totals 16 residues. Germline lookup yields CDR1 MNHEY and CDR2 SVGAGI. V shed 2 bases and J 5 bases; nucleotides not matched to a gene: 8. The CDR3: CASSYRDRGPLYGYTF. The CDR3 DNA is TGTGCCAGCAGTTACCGGGACAGGGGTCCGCTATATGGCTACACCTTC.

The chain carries TRBV2 and TRBJ2-5; D not certain. Germline CDR1 is SNHLY and CDR2 is FYNNEI. The CDR3 is 13 amino acids. Trimming removed 9 bases from V and 0 bases from J, with 11 bases in between. CDR3 residues: CARGGYDQETQYF. In nucleotides, the CDR3 is TGTGCCAGGGGTGGCTACGACCAAGAGACCCAGTACTTC.

This clonotype was counted only a few times. V and J are TRBV7-4 and TRBJ1-1; D gene unclear. V lost 6 bases, J lost 4 bases, and 18 bases lay in between. The V gene's germline CDR1 is SGHVT and CDR2 SQSDAQ. CDR3 length equals 15 residues. The CDR3 bases are TGTGCCAGCAGTCGGATCCCGCAGGCGGGCACTGAAGCTTTCTTT. This sequence encodes CASSRIPQAGTEAFF.

As for this clonotype: Just one base apart from a much larger clone, this may be a read error. The conserved closing phenylalanine or tryptophan is absent in this CDR3, likely reflecting a read error. This chain links TRBV12-3 or TRBV12-4 with TRBJ1-2; 7 bases agree with TRBD1. Losses at the gene ends were 6 bases for V and 7 bases for J; bases not matched to a gene: 8. The CDR3 has 13 amino acids. Here the CDR3 reads CASSRGGGPGYTL. The CDR3 DNA follows: TGTGCCAGCAGCCGCGGAGGGGGCCCTGGCTACACCCTC.

This clonotype showed up just once. This may come from a read error, since a much larger clone is one base off. The chain is built from TRBV4-1 and TRBJ1-2, with no clear D. The CDR3 runs to 16 residues. Germline V gene sequence: CDR1 MGHRA, CDR2 YSYEKL. CDR3 DNA: TGCGCCAGCAGACAAGAGACGAGTAGGGAACACTATGGCTACACCTTC. This translates into CASRQETSREHYGYTF.

The CDR3 is CAISESPGPDGELFF. CDR3 DNA sequence: TGTGCCATCAGTGAGTCTCCCGGACCCGACGGGGAGCTGTTTTTT. J is TRBJ2-2 and V is TRBV10-3; D is uncertain. Per germline, CDR1 ENHRY and CDR2 SYGVKD. The V end lost 0 bases, the J end lost 7 bases, and 12 bases lay between the germline ends. This CDR3 spans 15 amino acids.

A few counts support this clonotype. The junction differs from germline at one of its ends, possibly a read error. The chain carries TRBV5-1 and TRBJ2-7; 8 nucleotides agree with TRBD1. The V gene's germline CDR1 is SGHRS and CDR2 YFSETQ. CDR3 length: 15 residues. The CDR3 DNA reads as TGCGCCAGCAGTTCGGACAGGGTGGCAACCTACGAGCAGTGCTTC. Translation: CASSSDRVATYEQCF.

The chain couples TRBV14 to TRBJ1-1, with 10 bases that match TRBD1. V lost 5 bases, J lost 6 bases, and 0 bases stayed unmatched. There are 12 residues in the CDR3. The germline CDR1 and CDR2 sequences are SGHDN and FVKESK. The CDR3 here is CASSGTGAEAFF. The CDR3 DNA reads TGTGCCAGCAGCGGGACAGGGGCTGAAGCTTTCTTT. The variable domain in full, with the rest retrieved from reference TRBV14 and TRBJ1-1, is EAGVTQFPSHSVIEKGQTVTLRCDPISGHDNLYWYRRVMGKEIKFLLHFVKESKQDESGMPNNRFLAERTGGTYSTLKVQPAELEDSGVYFCASSGTGAEAFFGQGTRLTVV.

This clonotype was detected a few times. The rearrangement links TRBV18 to TRBJ2-5, with D perhaps given as TRBD1 or TRBD2 (5 bases each). The CDR3 runs 15 residues. V was pared by 0 bases and J by 5 bases, with 13 bases between. CDR1 and CDR2 from the germline V gene are KGHSH and LQKENI. CDR3 protein: CASSPPGRMGETQYF. CDR3 bases: TGTGCCAGCTCACCACCGGGACGCATGGGGGAGACCCAGTACTTC.